This record covers a single T cell receptor beta chain. The CDR3 length is 14 residues. Looked up from germline, CDR1 is LNHDA and CDR2 is SQIVND (reference sequence). Trimming cost V 1 base and J 4 bases, with 7 bases left between them. Authors' data handling: Amplification with reference gene primers provided the estimates of nucleated cell counts. Libraries were prepared by immunoSEQ multiplex PCR; TCRdb keeps only in-frame clonotypes and omits some of them. From that table come the V and J calls and clone size; the DNA was used to work out D and trimming. The sample comprises around 75,000 clones, approximately 87% of which are singletons, and 2.5% to 3% rests with the top ten. This record belongs to a study of blood T cell repertoires in COVID-19. The overall study: Sites in the United States, Italy and Spain provided acute and convalescent COVID-19 samples. Sources were T cells, B-cell-depleted T cells, or PBMCs; the material itself was cDNA or gDNA.

This sequence was found in a human donor in a cohort sampled during active COVID-19. The J gene is TRBJ2-2, the V gene TRBV19; possible D gene TRBD1, 5 bases. The specimen sequenced was peripheral blood. The CDR3 DNA reads as TGTGCCAGTAGTATAGGACAGACCACCGGGGAGCTGTTTTTT. As protein: CASSIGQTTGELFF.